This T cell receptor beta chain was profiled in a study of blood T cells in healthy people across ages. Notes on the study in general: Estimated diversity that came from one million T cells was considered an underestimate.

CDR3 length: 12 amino acids. Trimming shortened V by 1 base and J by 7 bases, and 6 bases separated the two germline ends. Details on this clonotype: The antigen remains undetermined.

Healthy Caucasians from Russia aged roughly 6 to 95 served as donors. Combining a sample-barcoded 5' primer with a J-beta primer mix, a second PCR ran for roughly 7 to 12 cycles. TCRdb passed the 5' RACE reads through MiXCR, listing each CDR3 protein once. Of 750,000 to 950,000 distinct CDR3 sequences in the sample, roughly 24% were seen once. This sample was shared with a second study, whose subject was T cells of mothers and their children. As reported in that work: The analysis detected no persistent microchimeric T cell clones.

The rearrangement uses TRBV12-3 or TRBV12-4 and TRBJ2-3; unclear D gene. Sequences were obtained from blood. The origin of this receptor is a boy younger than 18 in good health. For the CDR3, the DNA is TGTGCCAGCAGTTTAGTGAGGCATACGCAGTATTTT. The encoded protein is CASSLVRHTQYF.